This TCR beta chain was obtained from a study of graft-versus-host responses after intestinal transplantation. Study details: Every recipient had anti-thymocyte globulin induction and around three years of tacrolimus plus steroids. Findings and caveats of the study: Marrow from the recipient contained GvH clones, some of which had appeared first in ileum or blood.

The data were produced by immunoSEQ multiplex PCR, yet TCRdb's version contains in-frame clones alone and is incomplete. Of about 97,000 clones listed, 80% to 95% are singletons. The CDR3 covers 15 residues. The V gene lost 1 base and the J gene lost 1 base, with 10 bases spanning the gap. Per the germline V gene, CDR1 is MGHRA and CDR2 is YSYEKL. As to this clone: Its specificity is unknown.

This rearrangement joins TRBV4-1 to TRBJ1-1; D is uncertain. The material sequenced was PBMCs, taken roughly 68 weeks after intestinal transplant. This TCR was recovered from a human patient who received an intestinal transplant, so some T cells may come from the graft donor. The CDR3 nucleotides are TGCGCCAGCAGCCAAGTGGGAGTCGAGAACACTGAAGCTTTCTTT. It is translated as CASSQVGVENTEAFF.